The clone carrying this TCR beta chain was recorded only once. One junction end disagrees with the germline gene, perhaps due to a read error. Use of 60 Vbeta and 13 Jbeta primers characterized the PCR. TCRdb keeps only in-frame clones here, not all; method: immunoSEQ multiplex PCR. The sample lists some 89,000 clones; roughly 76% were seen once. This record belongs to a study of cytomegalovirus exposure and HLA in healthy donors. Germline V lookup: CDR1 SEHNR, CDR2 FQNEAQ (reference sequence). The CDR3 contains 16 residues. The sequence derives from a woman aged 25 to 39 in good health and CMV-seronegative. Source material: PBMCs. The chain combines TRBV7-9 with TRBJ2-5; 15 nucleotides match TRBD2. CDR3 region: CSSSMGLAGGAETQYF. The CDR3 bases are TGTTCCAGCAGCATGGGACTAGCGGGAGGCGCCGAGACCCAGTACTTC. Full variable domain (remainder filled in from reference TRBV7-9 and TRBJ2-5): DTGVSQNPRHKITKRGQNVTFRCDPISEHNRLYWYRQTLGQGPEFLTYFQNEAQLEKSRLLSDRFSAERPKGSFSTLEIQRTEQGDSAMYLCSSSMGLAGGAETQYFGPGTRLLVL.